This entry concerns a single T cell receptor (beta chain). At one of its ends the junction is not consistent with the germline gene, which may arise from a read error. The sample originates from a study of blood T cell repertoires in COVID-19. Study details: Researchers got acute and convalescent COVID-19 samples from the United States, Italy and Spain. T cells, B-cell-depleted T cells, or PBMCs supplied cDNA or gDNA.

Original processing notes: Estimation of nucleated cell counts was performed using reference gene primer amplification. Data came from immunoSEQ multiplex PCR; TCRdb stores just in-frame clones and leaves some out. V, J and clone size derive from that table, while D and trimming were established from the DNA sequence. The sample consists of 150,000 or so clones, approximately 90% of them appearing once. The CDR3 consists of 13 residues. Germline lookup yields CDR1 SGHTA and CDR2 FQGNSA. Sequencing was carried out using peripheral blood. The receptor comes from a man between 60 and 75 years old with active or convalescent COVID-19. The rearrangement uses TRBV7-2 and TRBJ1-2; TRBD1 is a possible D gene (6 bases). The CDR3 reads CASTLVQGHGYTF. CDR3 DNA: TGTGCCAGCACCTTAGTACAGGGTCATGGCTACACCTTC.